This TCR beta chain was documented in a study of blood T cell repertoires in COVID-19. The assay was immunoSEQ multiplex PCR, and TCRdb's table has in-frame clones only and misses some. The sample has some 130,000 clones, around nine tenths seen once. The clonotype comes from a woman aged 50 to 60 who had recovered from COVID-19. Specimen: PBMCs or T cells enriched from blood (not recorded which).

As DNA, the CDR3 is TGTGCCAGCAGAGGACAGGATTCCTACGAGCAGTACTTC. This sequence encodes CASRGQDSYEQYF. The V and J genes are TRBV11-3 and TRBJ2-7; 7 bases are a match to TRBD1. CDR3 length equals 13 residues. The V gene end was trimmed by 6 bases and the J gene end by 1 base; junction bases not matched to a gene: 3. CDR1 is SGHNT, CDR2 YENEEA, per germline. The whole variable domain, filled in from reference TRBV11-3 and TRBJ2-7, reads EAGVVQSPRYKIIEKKQPVAFWCNPISGHNTLYWYLQNLGQGPELLIRYENEEAVDDSQLPKDRFSAERLKGVDSTLKIQPAELGDSAVYLCASRGQDSYEQYFGPGTRLTVT.